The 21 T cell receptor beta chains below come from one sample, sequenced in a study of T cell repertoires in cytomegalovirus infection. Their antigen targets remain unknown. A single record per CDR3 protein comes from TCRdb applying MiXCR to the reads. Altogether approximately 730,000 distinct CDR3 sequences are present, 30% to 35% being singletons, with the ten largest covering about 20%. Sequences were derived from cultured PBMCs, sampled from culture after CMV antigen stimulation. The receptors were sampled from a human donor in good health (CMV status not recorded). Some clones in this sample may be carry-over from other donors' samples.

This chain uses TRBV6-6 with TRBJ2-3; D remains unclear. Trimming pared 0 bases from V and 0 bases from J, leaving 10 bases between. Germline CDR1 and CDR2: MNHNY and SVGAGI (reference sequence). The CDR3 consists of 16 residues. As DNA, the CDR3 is TGTGCCAGCAGTTACTCGACGGTTCCTAGCACAGATACGCAGTATTTT. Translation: CASSYSTVPSTDTQYF.

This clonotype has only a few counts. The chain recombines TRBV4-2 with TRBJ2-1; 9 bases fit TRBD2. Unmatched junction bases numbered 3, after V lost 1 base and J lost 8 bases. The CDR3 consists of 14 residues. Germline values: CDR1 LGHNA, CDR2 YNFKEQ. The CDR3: CASSQGGGADEQFF. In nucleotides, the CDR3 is TGTGCCAGCAGCCAAGGCGGGGGGGCTGATGAGCAGTTCTTC.

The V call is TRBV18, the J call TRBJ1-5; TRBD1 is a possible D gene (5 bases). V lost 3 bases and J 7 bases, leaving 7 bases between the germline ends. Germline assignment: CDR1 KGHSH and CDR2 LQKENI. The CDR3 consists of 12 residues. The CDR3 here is CASSPEGQPQHF. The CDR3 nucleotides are TGTGCCAGCTCACCGGAGGGGCAGCCCCAGCATTTT. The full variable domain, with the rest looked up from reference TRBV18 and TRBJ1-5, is NAGVMQNPRHLVRRRGQEARLRCSPMKGHSHVYWYRQLPEEGLKFMVYLQKENIIDESGMPKERFSAEFPKEGPSILRIQQVVRGDSAAYFCASSPEGQPQHFGDGTRLSIL.

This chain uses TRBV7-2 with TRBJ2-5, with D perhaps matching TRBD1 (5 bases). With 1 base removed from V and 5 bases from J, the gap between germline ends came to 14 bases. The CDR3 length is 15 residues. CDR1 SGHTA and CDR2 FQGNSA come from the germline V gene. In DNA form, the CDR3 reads TGTGCCAGCAGCTTAGACCCAGGGATGTGGGAGACCCAGTACTTC. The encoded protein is CASSLDPGMWETQYF.

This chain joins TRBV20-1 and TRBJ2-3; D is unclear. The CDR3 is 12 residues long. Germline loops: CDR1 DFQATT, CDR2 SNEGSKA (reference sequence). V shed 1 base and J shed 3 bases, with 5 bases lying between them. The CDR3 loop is CSARAPTDTQYF. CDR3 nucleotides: TGCAGTGCTAGAGCGCCTACAGATACGCAGTATTTT.

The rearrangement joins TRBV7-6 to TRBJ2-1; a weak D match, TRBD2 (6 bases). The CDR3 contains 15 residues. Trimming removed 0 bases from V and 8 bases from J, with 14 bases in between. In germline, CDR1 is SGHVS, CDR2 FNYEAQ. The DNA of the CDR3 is TGTGCCAGCAGCTTAGCCGGGAGCTCTTGGGATGAGCAGTTCTTC. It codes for CASSLAGSSWDEQFF. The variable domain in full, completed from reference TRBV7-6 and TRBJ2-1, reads GAGVSQSPRYKVTKRGQDVALRCDPISGHVSLYWYRQALGQGPEFLTYFNYEAQQDKSGLPNDRFSAERPEGSISTLTIQRTEQRDSAMYRCASSLAGSSWDEQFFGPGTRLTVL.

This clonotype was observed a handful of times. The CDR3 loop reads CASSWTAMNTEAFF. The CDR3, as DNA: TGTGCCAGCAGCTGGACAGCCATGAACACTGAAGCTTTCTTT. The V and J genes are TRBV11-2 and TRBJ1-1, with D perhaps matching TRBD1 (6 bases). Trimming removed 4 bases from V and 0 bases from J, with 9 bases in between. This CDR3 has 14 amino acids. The germline gives CDR1 SGHAT, CDR2 FQNNGV.

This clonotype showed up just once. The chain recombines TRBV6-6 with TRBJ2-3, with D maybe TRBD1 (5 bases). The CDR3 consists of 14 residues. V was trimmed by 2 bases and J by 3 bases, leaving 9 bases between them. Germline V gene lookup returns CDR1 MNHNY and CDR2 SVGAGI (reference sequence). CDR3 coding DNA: TGTGCCAGCAGTTACCTCAGGGCGACAGATACGCAGTATTTT. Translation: CASSYLRATDTQYF.

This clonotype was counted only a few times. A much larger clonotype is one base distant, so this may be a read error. The CDR3: CASSLFNEQYF. The CDR3 DNA follows: TGTGCCAGCAGCTTATTCAACGAGCAGTACTTC. The rearrangement joins TRBV7-2 to TRBJ2-7; D gene ambiguous. This CDR3 region has 11 residues. In germline, CDR1 is SGHTA, CDR2 FQGNSA. Trimming took 2 bases from V and 5 from J, leaving 4 bases between them.

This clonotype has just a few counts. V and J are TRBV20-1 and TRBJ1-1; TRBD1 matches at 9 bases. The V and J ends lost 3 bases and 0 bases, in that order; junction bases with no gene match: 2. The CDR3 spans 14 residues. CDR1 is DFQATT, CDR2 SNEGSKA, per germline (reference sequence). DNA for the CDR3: TGCAGTGCTAGGACAGGGGGGTTGAACACTGAAGCTTTCTTT. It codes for CSARTGGLNTEAFF.

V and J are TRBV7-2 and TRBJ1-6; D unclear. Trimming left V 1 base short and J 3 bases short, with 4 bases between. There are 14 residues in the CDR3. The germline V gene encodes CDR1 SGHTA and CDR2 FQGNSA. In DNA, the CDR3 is TGTGCCAGCAGCTTAGGGGTCTATAATTCACCCCTCCACTTT. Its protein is CASSLGVYNSPLHF. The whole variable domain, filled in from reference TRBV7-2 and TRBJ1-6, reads GAGVSQSPSNKVTEKGKDVELRCDPISGHTALYWYRQSLGQGLEFLIYFQGNSAPDKSGLPSDRFSAERTGGSVSTLTIQRTQQEDSAVYLCASSLGVYNSPLHFGNGTRLTVT.

The CDR3 is CASSLSLAGVYNEQFF. DNA for the CDR3: TGTGCCAGCAGCTTGTCTCTGGCTGGAGTCTACAATGAGCAGTTCTTC. The rearrangement links TRBV5-4 to TRBJ2-1; D is undetermined. CDR3 length: 16 residues. With 1 base removed from V and 3 bases from J, the gap between germline ends came to 14 bases. Germline V CDR1 and CDR2: SGHNT, YYREEE (reference sequence). Variable domain in full (rest from reference TRBV5-4 and TRBJ2-1): ETGVTQSPTHLIKTRGQQVTLRCSSQSGHNTVSWYQQALGQGPQFIFQYYREEENGRGNFPPRFSGLQFPNYSSELNVNALELDDSALYLCASSLSLAGVYNEQFFGPGTRLTVL.

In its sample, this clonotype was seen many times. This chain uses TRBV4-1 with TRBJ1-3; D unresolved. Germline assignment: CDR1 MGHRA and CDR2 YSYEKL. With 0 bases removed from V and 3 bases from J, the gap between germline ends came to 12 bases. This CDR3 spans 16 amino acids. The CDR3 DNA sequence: TGCGCCAGCAGCCAAGATAGCAGTCTTCGTGGAAACACCATATATTTT. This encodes CASSQDSSLRGNTIYF.

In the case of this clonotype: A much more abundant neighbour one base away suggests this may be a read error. CDR3 amino acids: CGSSQGKWDHRYSYEQYF. DNA of the CDR3: TGCGGCAGCAGCCAAGGAAAGTGGGACCACCGATACTCCTACGAGCAGTACTTC. The chain joins TRBV11-2 to TRBJ2-7; D may match TRBD1 or TRBD2 (5 bases each). Germline assignment: CDR1 SGHAT and CDR2 FQNNGV. CDR3 length: 18 amino acids.

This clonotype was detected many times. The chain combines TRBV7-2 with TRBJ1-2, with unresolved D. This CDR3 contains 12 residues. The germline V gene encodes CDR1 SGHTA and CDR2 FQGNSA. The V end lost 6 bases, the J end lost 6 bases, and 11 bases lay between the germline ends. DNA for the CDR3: TGTGCCAGCAGTCACCTGCGAGATGGCTACACCTTC. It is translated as CASSHLRDGYTF.

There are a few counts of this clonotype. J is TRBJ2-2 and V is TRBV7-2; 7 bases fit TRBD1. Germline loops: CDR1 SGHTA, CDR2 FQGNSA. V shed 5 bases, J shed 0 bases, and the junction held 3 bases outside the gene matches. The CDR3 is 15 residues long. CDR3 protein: CASSHRGANTGELFF. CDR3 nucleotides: TGTGCCAGCAGCCACAGGGGTGCGAACACCGGGGAGCTGTTTTTT.

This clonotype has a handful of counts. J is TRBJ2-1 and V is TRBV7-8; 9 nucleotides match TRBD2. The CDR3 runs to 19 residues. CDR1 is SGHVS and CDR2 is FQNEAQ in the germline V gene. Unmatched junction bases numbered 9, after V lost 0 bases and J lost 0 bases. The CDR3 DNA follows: TGTGCCAGCAGCTTAGCGGGCGGGGGGGGGTGGAGCTCCTACAATGAGCAGTTCTTC. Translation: CASSLAGGGGWSSYNEQFF.

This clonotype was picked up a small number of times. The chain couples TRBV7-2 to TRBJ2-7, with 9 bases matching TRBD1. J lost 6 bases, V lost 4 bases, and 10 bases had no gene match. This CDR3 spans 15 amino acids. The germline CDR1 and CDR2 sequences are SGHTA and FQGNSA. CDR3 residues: CASSSWDRAEREQYF. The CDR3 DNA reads TGTGCCAGCAGCTCCTGGGACAGGGCTGAACGCGAGCAGTACTTC.

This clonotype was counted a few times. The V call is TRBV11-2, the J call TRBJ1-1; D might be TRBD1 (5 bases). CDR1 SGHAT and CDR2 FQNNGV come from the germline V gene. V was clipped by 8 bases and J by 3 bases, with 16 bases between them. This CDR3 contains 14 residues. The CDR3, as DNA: TGTGCCAGCGGCCATACCAGGGAAGACACTGAAGCTTTCTTT. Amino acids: CASGHTREDTEAFF.

The CDR3 bases are TGTGCCAGCAGTTTAGCGGTAGCGGGAGAAGAGCAGTATTTT. Amino acid sequence: CASSLAVAGEEQYF. The rearrangement uses TRBV12-3 or TRBV12-4 and TRBJ2-3; 9 nucleotides agree with TRBD2. The CDR3 runs 14 residues. V was clipped by 0 bases and J by 11 bases; unmatched bases: 6.

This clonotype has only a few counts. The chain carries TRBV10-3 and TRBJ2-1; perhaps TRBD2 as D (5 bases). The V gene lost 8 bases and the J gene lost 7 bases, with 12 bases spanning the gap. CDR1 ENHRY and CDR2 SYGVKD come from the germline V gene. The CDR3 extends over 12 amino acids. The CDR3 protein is CAIEGGGNEQFF. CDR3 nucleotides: TGTGCCATCGAGGGCGGCGGGAATGAGCAGTTCTTC.